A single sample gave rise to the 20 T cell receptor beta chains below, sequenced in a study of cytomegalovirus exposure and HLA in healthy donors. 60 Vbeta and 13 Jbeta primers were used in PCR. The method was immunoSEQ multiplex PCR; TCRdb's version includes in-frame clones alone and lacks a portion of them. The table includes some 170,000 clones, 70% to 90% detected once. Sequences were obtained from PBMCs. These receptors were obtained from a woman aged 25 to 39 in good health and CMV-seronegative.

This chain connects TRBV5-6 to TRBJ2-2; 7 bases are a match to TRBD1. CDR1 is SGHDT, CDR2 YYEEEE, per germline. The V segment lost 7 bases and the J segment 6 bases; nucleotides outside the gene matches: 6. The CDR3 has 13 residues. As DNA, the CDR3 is TGTGCCAGCGGACCAGACAGGGCCGGGGAGCTGTTTTTT. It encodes CASGPDRAGELFF.

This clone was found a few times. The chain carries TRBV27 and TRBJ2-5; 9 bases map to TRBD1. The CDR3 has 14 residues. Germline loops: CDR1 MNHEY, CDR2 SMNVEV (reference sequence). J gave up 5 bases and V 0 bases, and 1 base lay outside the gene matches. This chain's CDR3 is CASSLSTGGETQYF. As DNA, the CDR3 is TGTGCCAGCAGTTTATCCACAGGGGGCGAGACCCAGTACTTC.

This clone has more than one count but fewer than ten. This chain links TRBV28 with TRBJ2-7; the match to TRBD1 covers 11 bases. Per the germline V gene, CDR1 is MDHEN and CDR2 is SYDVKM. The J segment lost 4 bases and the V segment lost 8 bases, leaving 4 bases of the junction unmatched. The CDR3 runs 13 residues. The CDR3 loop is CASRGQGVYEQYF. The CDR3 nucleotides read TGTGCCAGCCGGGGACAGGGGGTTTACGAGCAGTACTTC.

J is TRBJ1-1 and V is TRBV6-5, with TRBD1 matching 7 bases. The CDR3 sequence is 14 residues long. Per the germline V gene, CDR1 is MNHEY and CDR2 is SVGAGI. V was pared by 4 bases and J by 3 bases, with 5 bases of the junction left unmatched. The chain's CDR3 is CASSFFTGDTEAFF. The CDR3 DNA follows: TGTGCCAGCAGTTTCTTCACAGGGGACACTGAAGCTTTCTTT.

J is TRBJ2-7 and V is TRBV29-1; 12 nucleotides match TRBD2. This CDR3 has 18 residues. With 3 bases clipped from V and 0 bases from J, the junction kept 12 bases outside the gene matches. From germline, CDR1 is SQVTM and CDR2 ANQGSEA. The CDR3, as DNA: TGCAGCGTTGAGAGTCCGGCTAGCGGGAGGGGAAGCTCCTACGAGCAGTACTTC. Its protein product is CSVESPASGRGSSYEQYF.

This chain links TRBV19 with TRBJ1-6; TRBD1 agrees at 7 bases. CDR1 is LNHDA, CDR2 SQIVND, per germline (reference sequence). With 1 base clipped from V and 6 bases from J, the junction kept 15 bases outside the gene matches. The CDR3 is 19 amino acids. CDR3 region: CASSIAHQVTGERNSPLHF. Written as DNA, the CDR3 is TGTGCCAGTAGTATAGCCCACCAAGTTACAGGGGAACGTAATTCACCCCTCCACTTT.

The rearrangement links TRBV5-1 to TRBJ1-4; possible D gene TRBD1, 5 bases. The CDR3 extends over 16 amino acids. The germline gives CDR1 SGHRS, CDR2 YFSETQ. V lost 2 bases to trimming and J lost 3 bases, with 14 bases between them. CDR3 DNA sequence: TGCGCCAGCAGCTTAACCGGGGGGTTGGCTAATGAAAAACTGTTTTTT. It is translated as CASSLTGGLANEKLFF.

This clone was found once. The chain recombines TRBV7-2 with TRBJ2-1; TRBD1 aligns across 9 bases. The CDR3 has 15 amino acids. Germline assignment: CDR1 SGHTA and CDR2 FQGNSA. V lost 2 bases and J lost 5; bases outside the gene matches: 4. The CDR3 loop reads CASSLQGTGNNEQFF. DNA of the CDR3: TGTGCCAGCAGCTTACAGGGGACAGGGAACAATGAGCAGTTCTTC.

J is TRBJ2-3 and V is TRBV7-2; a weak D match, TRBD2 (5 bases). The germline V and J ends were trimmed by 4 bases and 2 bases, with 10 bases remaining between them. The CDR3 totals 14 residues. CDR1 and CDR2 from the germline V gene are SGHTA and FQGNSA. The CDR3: CASSSNGLTDTQYF. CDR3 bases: TGTGCCAGCAGCTCAAACGGACTCACAGATACGCAGTATTTT.

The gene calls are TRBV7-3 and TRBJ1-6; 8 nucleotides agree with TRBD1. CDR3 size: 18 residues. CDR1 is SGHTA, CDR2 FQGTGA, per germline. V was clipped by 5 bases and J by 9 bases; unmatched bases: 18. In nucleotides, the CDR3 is TGTGCCAGCAGCCCGAGTAAAACCCCGGGACAGGTAATTTCACCCCTCCACTTT. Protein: CASSPSKTPGQVISPLHF.

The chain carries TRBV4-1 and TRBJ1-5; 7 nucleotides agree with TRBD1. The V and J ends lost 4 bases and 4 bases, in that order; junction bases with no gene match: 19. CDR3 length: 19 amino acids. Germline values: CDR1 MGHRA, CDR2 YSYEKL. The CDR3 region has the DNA TGCGCCAGCAGCCGCACGACAATCTGGGACAGCGGTCTTAATCAGCCCCAGCATTTT. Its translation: CASSRTTIWDSGLNQPQHF.

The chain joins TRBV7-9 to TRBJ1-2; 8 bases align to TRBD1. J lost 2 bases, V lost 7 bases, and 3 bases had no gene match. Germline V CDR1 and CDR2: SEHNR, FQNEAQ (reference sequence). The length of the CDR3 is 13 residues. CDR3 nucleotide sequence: TGTGCCAGCACCTACAGGGGGAACTATGGCTACACCTTC. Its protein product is CASTYRGNYGYTF.

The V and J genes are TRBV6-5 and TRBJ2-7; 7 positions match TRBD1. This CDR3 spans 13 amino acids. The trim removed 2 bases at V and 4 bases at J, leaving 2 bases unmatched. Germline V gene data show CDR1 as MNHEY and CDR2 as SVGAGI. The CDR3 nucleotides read TGTGCCAGCAGTTACCCAGGGGGTTACGAGCAGTACTTC. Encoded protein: CASSYPGGYEQYF.

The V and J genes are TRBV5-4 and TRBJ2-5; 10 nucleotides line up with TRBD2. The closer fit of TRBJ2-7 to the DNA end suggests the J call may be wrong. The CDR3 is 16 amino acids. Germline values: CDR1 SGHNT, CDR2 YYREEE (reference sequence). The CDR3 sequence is CASRPGGTSAVYEQYF. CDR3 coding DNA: TGTGCCAGCAGACCGGGGGGGACTAGCGCTGTCTACGAGCAGTACTTC.

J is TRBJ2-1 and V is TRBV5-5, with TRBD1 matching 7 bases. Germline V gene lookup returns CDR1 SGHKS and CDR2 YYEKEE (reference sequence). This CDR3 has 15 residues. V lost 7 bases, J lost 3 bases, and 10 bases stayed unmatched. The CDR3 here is CASFMRQGLYNEQFF. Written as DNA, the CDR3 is TGTGCCAGCTTCATGCGACAGGGCCTCTACAATGAGCAGTTCTTC.

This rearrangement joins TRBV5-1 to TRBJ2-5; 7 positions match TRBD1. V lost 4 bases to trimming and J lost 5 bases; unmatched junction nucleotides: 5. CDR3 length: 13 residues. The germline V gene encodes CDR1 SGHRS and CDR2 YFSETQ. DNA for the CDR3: TGCGCCAGCAGCCAGGGGGTAGGTGAGACCCAGTACTTC. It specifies CASSQGVGETQYF.

CDR3 sequence reads: CASSRAGASGSSYEQYF. In nucleotides, the CDR3 is TGTGCCAGCAGCCGGGCGGGGGCTAGCGGGAGCTCCTACGAGCAGTACTTC. The rearrangement uses TRBV7-9 and TRBJ2-7; 10 bases agree with TRBD2. V lost 5 bases, J lost 0 bases, and 10 bases stayed unmatched. This CDR3 contains 17 residues. Germline V gene sequence: CDR1 SEHNR, CDR2 FQNEAQ (reference sequence). The whole variable domain, filled in from reference TRBV7-9 and TRBJ2-7, reads DTGVSQNPRHKITKRGQNVTFRCDPISEHNRLYWYRQTLGQGPEFLTYFQNEAQLEKSRLLSDRFSAERPKGSFSTLEIQRTEQGDSAMYLCASSRAGASGSSYEQYFGPGTRLTVT.

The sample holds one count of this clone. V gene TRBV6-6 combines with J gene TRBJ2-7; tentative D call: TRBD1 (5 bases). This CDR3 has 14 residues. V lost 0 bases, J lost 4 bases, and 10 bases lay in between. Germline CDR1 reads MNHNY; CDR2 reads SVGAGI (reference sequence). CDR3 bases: TGTGCCAGCAGTTACTCCTTCAGGGATTACGAGCAGTACTTC. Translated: CASSYSFRDYEQYF.

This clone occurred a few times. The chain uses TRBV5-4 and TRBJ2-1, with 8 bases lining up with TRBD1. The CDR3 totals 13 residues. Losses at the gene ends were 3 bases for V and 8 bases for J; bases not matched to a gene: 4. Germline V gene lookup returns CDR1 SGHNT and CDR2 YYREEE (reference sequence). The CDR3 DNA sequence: TGTGCCAGCAGCTACGGACAGGGCGATGAGCAGTTCTTC. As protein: CASSYGQGDEQFF.

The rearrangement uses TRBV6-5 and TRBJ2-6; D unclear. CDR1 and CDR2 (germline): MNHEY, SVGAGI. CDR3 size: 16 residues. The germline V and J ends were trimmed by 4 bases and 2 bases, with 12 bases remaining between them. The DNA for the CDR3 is TGTGCCAGCAGTTCCCACGGAGAACCTGGGGCCAACGTCCTGACTTTC. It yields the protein CASSSHGEPGANVLTF.